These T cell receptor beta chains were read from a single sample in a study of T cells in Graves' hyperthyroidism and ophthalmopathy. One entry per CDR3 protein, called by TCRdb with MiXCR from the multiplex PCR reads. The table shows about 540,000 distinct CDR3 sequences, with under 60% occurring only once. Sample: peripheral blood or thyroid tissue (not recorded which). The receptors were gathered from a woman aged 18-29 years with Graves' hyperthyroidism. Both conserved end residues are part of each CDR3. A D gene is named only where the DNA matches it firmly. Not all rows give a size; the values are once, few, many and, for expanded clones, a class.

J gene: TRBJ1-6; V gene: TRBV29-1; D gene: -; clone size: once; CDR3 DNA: TGCAGCGTTCTGTCGACCGCCCGGCAGGATTCACCCCTCCACTTT; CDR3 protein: CSVLSTARQDSPLHF
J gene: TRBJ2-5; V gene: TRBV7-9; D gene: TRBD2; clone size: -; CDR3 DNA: TGTGCCAGCAGCTTGGCTAGCGGGAGACTTGAGACCCAGTACTTC; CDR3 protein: CASSLASGRLETQYF
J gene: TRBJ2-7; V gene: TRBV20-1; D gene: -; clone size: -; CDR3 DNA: TGCAGTGCTAGCGCGGCGGCCGAGCGCCGCTCCTACGAGCAGTACTTC; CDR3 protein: CSASAAAERRSYEQYF
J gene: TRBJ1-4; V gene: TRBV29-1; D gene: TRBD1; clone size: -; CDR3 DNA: TGCAGCGTTGAAGATGCAGGGGGCGCGGCGGGTGTCGAAAAACTGTTTTTT; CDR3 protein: CSVEDAGGAAGVEKLFF
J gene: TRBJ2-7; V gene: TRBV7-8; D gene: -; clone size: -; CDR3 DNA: TGTGCCAGCAGTCCGACTAGAGGGGGCCACGAGCAGTACTTC; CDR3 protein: CASSPTRGGHEQYF
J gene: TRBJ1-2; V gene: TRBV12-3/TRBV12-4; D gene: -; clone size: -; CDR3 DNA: TGTGCCAGCAGACACCCGGGACTCGGTGGCTACACCTTC; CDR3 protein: CASRHPGLGGYTF
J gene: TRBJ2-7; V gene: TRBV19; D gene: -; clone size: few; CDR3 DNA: TGTGCCAGTAGCCCGGACGGCCGAGCTGGGCAGTACTTC; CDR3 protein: CASSPDGRAGQYF
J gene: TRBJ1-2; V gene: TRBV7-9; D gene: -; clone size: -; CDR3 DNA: TGTGCCAGCAGCCAAGTGAAGGGGGAAGGCTATGGCTACACCTTC; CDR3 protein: CASSQVKGEGYGYTF
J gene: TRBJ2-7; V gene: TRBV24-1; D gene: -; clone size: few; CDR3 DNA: TGTGCCACCAGTGACTCGCGAGGCTCCTACGAGCAGTACTTC; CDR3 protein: CATSDSRGSYEQYF
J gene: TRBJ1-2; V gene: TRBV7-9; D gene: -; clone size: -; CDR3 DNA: TGTGCCAGCTCACACTCCGAGGGGCCCGGCTACACCTTC; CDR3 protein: CASSHSEGPGYTF
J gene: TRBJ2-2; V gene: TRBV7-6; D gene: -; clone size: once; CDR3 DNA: TGTGCCAGCAGCTCCGGGTCCGGAGGGACCGGGGAGCTGTTTTTT; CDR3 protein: CASSSGSGGTGELFF
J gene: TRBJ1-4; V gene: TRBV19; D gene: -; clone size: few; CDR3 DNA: TGTGCCAGTGCGGATCTTGCAACTAATGAAAAACTGTTTTTT; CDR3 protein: CASADLATNEKLFF
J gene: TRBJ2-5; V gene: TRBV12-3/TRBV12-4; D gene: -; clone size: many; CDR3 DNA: TGTGCCAGCAGTTTGAACCTGACCCCTGAGACCCAGTACTTC; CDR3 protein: CASSLNLTPETQYF
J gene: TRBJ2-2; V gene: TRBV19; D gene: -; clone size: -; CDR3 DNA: TGTGCCAGTAAGGGGTCAGGGGCGAACACCGGGGAGCTGTTTTTT; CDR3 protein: CASKGSGANTGELFF
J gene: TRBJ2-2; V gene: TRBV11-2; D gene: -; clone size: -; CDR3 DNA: TGTGCCAGCAGCTTGGAACACACCGGGGAGCTGTTTTTT; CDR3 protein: CASSLEHTGELFF
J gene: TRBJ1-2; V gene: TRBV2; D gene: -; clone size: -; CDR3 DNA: TGTGCCAGTGGCGGCCGCGGCTACACCTTC; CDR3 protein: CASGGRGYTF
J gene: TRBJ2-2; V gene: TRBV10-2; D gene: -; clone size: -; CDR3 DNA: TGTGCCAGCAGTGCGGGCGAGACCGGGGAGCTGTTTTTT; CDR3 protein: CASSAGETGELFF
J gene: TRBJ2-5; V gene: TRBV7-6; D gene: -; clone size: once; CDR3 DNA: TGTGCCAGCAGCTCCCTAGCGAATGAAGAGACCCAGTACTTC; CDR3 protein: CASSSLANEETQYF
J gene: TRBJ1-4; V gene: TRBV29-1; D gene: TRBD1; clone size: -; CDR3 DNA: TGCAGCGTTGAGACAGGGGAGAATGAAAAACTGTTTTTT; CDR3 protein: CSVETGENEKLFF
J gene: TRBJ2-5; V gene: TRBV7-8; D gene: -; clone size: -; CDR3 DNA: TGTGCTAGTCTACCGGGAGTAGAGACCCAGTACTTC; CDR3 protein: CASLPGVETQYF
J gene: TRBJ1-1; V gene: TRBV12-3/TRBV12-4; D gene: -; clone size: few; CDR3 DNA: TGTGCCAGCCTCGTCAGGCGACGTCCGAACACTGAAGCTTTCTTT; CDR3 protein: CASLVRRRPNTEAFF
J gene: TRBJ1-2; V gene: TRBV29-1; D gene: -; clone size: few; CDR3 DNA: TGCAGGGCTCTGAGCTATGGCTACACCTTC; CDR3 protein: CRALSYGYTF
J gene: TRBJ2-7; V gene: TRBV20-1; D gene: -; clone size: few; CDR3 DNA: TGCAGTGCTAGAGAGAACATACGCTACGAGCAGTACTTC; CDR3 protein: CSARENIRYEQYF
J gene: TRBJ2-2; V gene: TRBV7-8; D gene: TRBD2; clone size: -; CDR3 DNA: TGTGCCAGCAGCCCGGGACTAGCGCTAAACACCGGGGAGCTGTTTTTT; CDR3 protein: CASSPGLALNTGELFF
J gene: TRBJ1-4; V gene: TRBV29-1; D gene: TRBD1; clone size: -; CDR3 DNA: TGCAGCGTTTCGGACAGGGGACAAGAAAAACTGTTTTTT; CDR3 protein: CSVSDRGQEKLFF
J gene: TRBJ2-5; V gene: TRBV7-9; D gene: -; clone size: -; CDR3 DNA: TGTGCCAGCAGCTTCGGGGCAACTACACGAGAGACCCAGTACTTC; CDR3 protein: CASSFGATTRETQYF
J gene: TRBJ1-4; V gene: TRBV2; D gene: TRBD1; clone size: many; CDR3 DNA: TGTGCCAGCAGCGCCGGGACAGGGAGCGAAAAACTGTTTTTT; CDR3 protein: CASSAGTGSEKLFF
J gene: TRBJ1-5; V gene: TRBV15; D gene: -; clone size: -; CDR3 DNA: TGTGCCACCAGCACGGCGCAGCATTTT; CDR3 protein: CATSTAQHF
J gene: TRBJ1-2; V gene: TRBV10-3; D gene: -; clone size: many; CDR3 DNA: TGTGCCATCAGTGAAAGCGATGGCTACACCTTC; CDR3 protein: CAISESDGYTF
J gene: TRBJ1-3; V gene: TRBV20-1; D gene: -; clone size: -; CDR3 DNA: TGCAGTGCTAGAGGGGATCCTAGCTCTGGAAACACCATATATTTT; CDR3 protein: CSARGDPSSGNTIYF
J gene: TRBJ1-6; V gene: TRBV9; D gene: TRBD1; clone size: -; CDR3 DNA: TGTGCCAGCAGCGGAACAGGGGTGGTTAATTCACCCCTCCACTTT; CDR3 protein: CASSGTGVVNSPLHF
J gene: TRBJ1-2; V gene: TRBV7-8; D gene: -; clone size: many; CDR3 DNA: TGTGCCAGCAGCCCCGGGAGGGAGGATGGCTACACCTTC; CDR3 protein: CASSPGREDGYTF
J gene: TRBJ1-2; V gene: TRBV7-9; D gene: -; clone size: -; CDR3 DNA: TGTGCCAGCAGCTTAGCGAAGCAAAGCCGCTATGGCTACACCTTC; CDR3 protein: CASSLAKQSRYGYTF
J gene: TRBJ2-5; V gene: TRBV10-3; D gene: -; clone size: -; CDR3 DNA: TGTGCCATCAGTGACTCGGGCACGGGGACTCGTGAGACCCAGTACTTC; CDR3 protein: CAISDSGTGTRETQYF
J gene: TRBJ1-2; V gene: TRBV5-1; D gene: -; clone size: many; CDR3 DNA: TGCGCCAGCAGCTTGGTTGGTACCGATGGCTACACCTTC; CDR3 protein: CASSLVGTDGYTF
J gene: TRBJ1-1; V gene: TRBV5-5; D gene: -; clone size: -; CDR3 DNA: TGTGCCAGCAGCTTGGGTGTGGAAACTGAAGCTTTCTTT; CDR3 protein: CASSLGVETEAFF
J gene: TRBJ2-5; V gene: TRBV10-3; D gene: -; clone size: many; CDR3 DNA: TGTGCCATCAGTGAGTCCCAGTACTTC; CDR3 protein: CAISESQYF
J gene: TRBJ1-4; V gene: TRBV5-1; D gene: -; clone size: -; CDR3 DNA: TGCGCCAGCAGCTTAGAAGGGGCAGGTGAAAAACTGTTTTTT; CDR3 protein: CASSLEGAGEKLFF
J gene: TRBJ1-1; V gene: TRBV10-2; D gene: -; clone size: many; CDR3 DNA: TGCGCCAGCACTCGAGGGAACACTGAAGCTTTCTTT; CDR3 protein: CASTRGNTEAFF
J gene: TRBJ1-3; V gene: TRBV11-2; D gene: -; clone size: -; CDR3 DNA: TGTGCCAGCAGATATCACGACAGGAGCTCTGGAAACACCATATATTTT; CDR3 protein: CASRYHDRSSGNTIYF
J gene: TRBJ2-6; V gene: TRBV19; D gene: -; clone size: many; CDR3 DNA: TGTGCCAGTAACACAAGGTCGTCCTCTGGGGCCAACGTCCTGACTTTC; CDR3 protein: CASNTRSSSGANVLTF
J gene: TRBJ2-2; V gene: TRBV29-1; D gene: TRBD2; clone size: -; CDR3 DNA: TGCAGCGTTATAGCGGGATCGAGCACCGGGGAGCTGTTTTTT; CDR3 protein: CSVIAGSSTGELFF
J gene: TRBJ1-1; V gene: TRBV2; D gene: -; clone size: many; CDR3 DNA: TGTGCCGGGGGGGCAGGGGCGAACACTGAAGCTTTCTTT; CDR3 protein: CAGGAGANTEAFF
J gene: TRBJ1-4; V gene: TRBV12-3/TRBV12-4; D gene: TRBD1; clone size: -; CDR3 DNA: TGTGCCAGCAGAGCCGGGACAGGGTCCAAAGCAACTAATGAAAAACTGTTTTTT; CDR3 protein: CASRAGTGSKATNEKLFF
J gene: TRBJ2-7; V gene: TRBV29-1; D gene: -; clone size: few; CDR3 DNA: TGCAGCGTTCGGATATCCTACGAGCAGTACTTC; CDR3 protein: CSVRISYEQYF
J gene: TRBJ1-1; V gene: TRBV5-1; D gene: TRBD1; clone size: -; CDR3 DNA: TGCGCCAGCAGCGAGGGACAGGTTGCTGAAGCTTTCTTT; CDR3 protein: CASSEGQVAEAFF
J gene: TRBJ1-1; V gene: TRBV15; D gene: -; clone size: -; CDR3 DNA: TGTGCCACCAGCAGCGTCCCTACGCCCGGGACGAACACTGAAGCTTTCTTT; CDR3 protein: CATSSVPTPGTNTEAFF
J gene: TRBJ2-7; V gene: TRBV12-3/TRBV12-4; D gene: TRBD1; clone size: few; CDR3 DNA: TGTGCCAGCAGTCCCCGGACAGGGGGCCTCTACGAGCAGTACTTC; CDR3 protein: CASSPRTGGLYEQYF
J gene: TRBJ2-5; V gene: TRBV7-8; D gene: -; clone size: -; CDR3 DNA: TGTGCCAGCAGCTCTACTAGGGATCAGCCCCAGTACTTC; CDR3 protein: CASSSTRDQPQYF
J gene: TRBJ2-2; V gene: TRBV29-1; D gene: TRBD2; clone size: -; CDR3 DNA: TGCAGCGTTGAAGGGGAGACTAGCTTAGGCACCGGGGAGCTGTTTTTT; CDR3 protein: CSVEGETSLGTGELFF
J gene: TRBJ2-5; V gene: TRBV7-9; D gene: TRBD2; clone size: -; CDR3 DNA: TGTGCCAGCAGTGATCGAACTAGCGGGAGGCAAGAGACCCAGTACTTC; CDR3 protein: CASSDRTSGRQETQYF
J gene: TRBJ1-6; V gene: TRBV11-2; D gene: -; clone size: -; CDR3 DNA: TGTGCCAGCAAGGGGCCGAAGAAGGCCCTCCACTTT; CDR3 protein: CASKGPKKALHF